This T cell receptor beta chain was recorded in a study of blood T cell repertoires in COVID-19. Clones were read by immunoSEQ multiplex PCR, and TCRdb kept only the in-frame ones, dropping some. The sample records about 190,000 clones, 87% being singletons. The V end lost 3 bases, the J end lost 5 bases, and 4 bases lay between the germline ends. The CDR3 runs 11 residues. Material: peripheral blood. The source is a man aged 55-75 years with active or convalescent COVID-19. V gene TRBV12-3 or TRBV12-4 combines with J gene TRBJ1-1; D is uncertain. The chain's CDR3 is CASSLRTEAFF. In nucleotides, the CDR3 is TGTGCCAGCAGTTTGAGGACTGAAGCTTTCTTT.